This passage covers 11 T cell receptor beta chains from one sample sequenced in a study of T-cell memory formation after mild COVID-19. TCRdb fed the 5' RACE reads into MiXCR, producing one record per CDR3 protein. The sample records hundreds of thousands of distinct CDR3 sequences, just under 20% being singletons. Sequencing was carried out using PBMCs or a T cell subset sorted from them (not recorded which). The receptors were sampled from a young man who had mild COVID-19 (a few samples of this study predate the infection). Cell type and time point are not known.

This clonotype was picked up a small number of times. CDR3 DNA sequence: TGTGCCAGCAGCTTGGGACACTTAGCCAAAAACATTCAGTACTTC. Its protein product is CASSLGHLAKNIQYF. The chain carries TRBV13 and TRBJ2-4; a weak D match, TRBD1 (6 bases). Between the trimmed V and J ends, which lost 3 bases and 0 bases, there was a span of 9 bases. The CDR3 consists of 15 residues. The germline gives CDR1 PRHDT, CDR2 FYEKMQ (reference sequence).

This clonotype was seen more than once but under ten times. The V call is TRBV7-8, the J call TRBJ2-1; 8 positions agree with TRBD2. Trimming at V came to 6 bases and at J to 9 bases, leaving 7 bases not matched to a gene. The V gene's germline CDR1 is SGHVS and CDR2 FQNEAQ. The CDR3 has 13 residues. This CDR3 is CASSYITSGEQFF. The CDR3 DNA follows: TGTGCCAGCAGTTATATTACTAGCGGTGAGCAGTTCTTC.

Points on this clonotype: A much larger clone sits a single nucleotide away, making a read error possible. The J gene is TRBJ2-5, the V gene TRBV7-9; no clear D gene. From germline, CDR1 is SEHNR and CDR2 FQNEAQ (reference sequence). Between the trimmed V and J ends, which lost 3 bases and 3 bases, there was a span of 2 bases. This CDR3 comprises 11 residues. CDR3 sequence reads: CASSFKETQYF. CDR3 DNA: TGTGCCAGCAGCTTTAAAGAGACCCAGTACTTC.

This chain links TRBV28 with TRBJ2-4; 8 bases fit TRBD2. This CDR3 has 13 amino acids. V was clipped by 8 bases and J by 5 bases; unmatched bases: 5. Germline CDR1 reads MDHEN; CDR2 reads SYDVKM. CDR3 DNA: TGTGCCAGCGGAGCACTAGCGGAAAACATTCAGTACTTC. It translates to CASGALAENIQYF.

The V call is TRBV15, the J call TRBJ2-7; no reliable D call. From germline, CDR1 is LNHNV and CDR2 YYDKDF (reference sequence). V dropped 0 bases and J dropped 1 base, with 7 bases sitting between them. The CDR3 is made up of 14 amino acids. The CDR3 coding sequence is TGTGCCACCAGCAGAGATGGAGTTTCCTACGAGCAGTACTTC. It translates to CATSRDGVSYEQYF.

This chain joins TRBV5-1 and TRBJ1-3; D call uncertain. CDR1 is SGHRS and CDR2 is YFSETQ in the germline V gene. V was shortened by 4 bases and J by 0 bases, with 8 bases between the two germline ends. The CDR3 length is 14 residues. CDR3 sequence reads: CASSEDGSGNTIYF. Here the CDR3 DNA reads TGCGCCAGCAGCGAAGACGGCTCTGGAAACACCATATATTTT.

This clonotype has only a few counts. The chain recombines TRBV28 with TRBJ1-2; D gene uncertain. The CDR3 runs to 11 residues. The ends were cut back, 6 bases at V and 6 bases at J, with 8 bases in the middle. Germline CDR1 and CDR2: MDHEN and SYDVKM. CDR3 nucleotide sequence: TGTGCCAGCAGGACTGGGGATGGCTACACCTTC. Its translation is CASRTGDGYTF.

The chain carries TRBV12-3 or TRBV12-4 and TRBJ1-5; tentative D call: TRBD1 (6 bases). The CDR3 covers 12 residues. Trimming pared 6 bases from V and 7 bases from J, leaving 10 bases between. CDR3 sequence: CASSHRGQPQHF. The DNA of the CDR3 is TGTGCCAGCAGCCATAGGGGGCAGCCCCAGCATTTT.

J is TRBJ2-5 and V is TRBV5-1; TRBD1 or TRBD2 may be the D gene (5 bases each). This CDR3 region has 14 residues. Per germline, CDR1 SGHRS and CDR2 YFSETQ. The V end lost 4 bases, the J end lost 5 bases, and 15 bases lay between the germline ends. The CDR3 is CASSLGTHGETQYF. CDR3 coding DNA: TGCGCCAGCAGCCTCGGGACCCACGGGGAGACCCAGTACTTC.

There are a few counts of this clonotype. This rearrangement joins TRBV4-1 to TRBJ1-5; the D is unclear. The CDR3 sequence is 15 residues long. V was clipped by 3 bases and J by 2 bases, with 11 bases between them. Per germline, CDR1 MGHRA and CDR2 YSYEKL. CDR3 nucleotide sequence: TGCGCCAGCAGCCAGAGGGATGGGGGCAATCAGCCCCAGCATTTT. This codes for CASSQRDGGNQPQHF.

In DNA, the CDR3 is TGCGCCAGCAGCTTGCAGCTCACATACAATGAGCAGTTCTTC. Translated, it gives CASSLQLTYNEQFF. The chain joins TRBV5-1 to TRBJ2-1; D is unclear. The germline V and J ends were trimmed by 1 base and 4 bases, with 9 bases remaining between them. Germline CDR1 and CDR2: SGHRS and YFSETQ. There are 14 residues in the CDR3.